This TCR beta chain originates from a study of regulatory T cells in long-lasting Graves disease. Study results and caveats: Among the persistent patients, 2,741 public clonotypes were shared, more than the approximately 1,000 shared among new patients. Peripheral blood was the sole material, not thyroid tissue.

According to the study, TCR beta libraries were built with iRepertoire HTBI primers and CDR3-region Arm-PCR. Each CDR3 protein gets one entry after TCRdb re-called the multiplex PCR reads with MiXCR. The data contain about 420,000 distinct CDR3 sequences, about 17% of them singletons. This clonotype occurred many times. Its antigen is as yet unknown. Time point here: newly diagnosed GD, antithyroid drugs for less than 3 months. RNA extracted from PBMCs served as the sequencing template. The same sample was also used in a study of T cells in Graves' hyperthyroidism and ophthalmopathy.

Sample: peripheral blood mononuclear cells (PBMCs), taken at new diagnosis, from a patient treated with antithyroid drugs. This TCR was recovered from a young woman with Graves disease.

The CDR3 bases are TGTGCCAGCAGTTTATGGGCAGGGAGCCGGGAGACCCAGTACTTC. Amino acids: CASSLWAGSRETQYF. The chain carries TRBV27 and TRBJ2-5; D tentatively fits TRBD1 or TRBD2 (5 bases each). Trimming removed 1 base at V and 5 bases at J, with 14 bases between. The CDR3 covers 15 residues. The V gene's germline CDR1 is MNHEY and CDR2 SMNVEV (reference sequence).